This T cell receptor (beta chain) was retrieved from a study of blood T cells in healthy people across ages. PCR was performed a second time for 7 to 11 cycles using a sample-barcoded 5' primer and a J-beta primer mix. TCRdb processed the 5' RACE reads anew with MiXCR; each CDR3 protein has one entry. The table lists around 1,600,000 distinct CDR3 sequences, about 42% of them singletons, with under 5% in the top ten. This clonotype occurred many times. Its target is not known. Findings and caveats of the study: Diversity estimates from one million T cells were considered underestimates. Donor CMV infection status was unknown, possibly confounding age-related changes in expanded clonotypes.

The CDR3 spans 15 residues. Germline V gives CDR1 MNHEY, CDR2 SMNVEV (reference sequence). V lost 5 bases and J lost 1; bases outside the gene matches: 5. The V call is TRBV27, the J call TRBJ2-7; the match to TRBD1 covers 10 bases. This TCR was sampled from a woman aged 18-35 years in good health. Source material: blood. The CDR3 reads CASSARDRGSYEQYF. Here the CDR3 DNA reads TGTGCCAGCAGTGCCCGGGACAGGGGTTCCTACGAGCAGTACTTC.